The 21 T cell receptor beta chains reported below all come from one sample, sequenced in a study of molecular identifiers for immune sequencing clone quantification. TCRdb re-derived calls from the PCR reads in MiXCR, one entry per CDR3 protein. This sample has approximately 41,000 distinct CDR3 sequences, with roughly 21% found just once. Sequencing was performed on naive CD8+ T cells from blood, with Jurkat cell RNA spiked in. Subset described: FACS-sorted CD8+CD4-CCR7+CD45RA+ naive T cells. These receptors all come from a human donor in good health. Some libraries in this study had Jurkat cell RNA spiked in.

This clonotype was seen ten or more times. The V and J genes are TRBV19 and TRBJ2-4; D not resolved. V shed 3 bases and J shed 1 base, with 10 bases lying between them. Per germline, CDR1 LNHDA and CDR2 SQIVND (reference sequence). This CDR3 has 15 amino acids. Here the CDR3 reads CASSIGTRAKNIQYF. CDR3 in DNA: TGTGCCAGTAGTATCGGAACGAGGGCCAAAAACATTCAGTACTTC.

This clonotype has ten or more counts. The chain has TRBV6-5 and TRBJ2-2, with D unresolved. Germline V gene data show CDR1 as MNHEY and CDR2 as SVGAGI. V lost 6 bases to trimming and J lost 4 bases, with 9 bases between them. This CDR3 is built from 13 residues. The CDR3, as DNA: TGTGCCAGCAGCCCTAAAAGCACCGGGGAGCTGTTTTTT. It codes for CASSPKSTGELFF.

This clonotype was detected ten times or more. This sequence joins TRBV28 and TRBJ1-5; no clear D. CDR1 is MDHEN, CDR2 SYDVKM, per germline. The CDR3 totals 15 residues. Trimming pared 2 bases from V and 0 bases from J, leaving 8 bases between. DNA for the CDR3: TGTGCCAGCAGTTTAATGGGGTATAGCAATCAGCCCCAGCATTTT. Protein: CASSLMGYSNQPQHF.

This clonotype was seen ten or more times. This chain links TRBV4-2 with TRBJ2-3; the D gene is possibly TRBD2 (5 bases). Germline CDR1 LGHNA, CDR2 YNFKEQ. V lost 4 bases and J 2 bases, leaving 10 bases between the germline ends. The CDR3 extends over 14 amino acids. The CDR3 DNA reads TGTGCCAGCAGCCCGGACGGACTCACAGATACGCAGTATTTT. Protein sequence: CASSPDGLTDTQYF.

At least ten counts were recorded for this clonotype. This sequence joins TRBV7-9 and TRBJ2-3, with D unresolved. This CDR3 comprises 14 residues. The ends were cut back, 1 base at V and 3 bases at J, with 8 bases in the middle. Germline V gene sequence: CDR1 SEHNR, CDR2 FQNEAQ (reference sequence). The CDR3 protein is CASSLDLVTDTQYF. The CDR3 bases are TGTGCCAGCAGCTTAGATCTAGTTACAGATACGCAGTATTTT. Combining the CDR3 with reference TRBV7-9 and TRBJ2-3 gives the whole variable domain DTGVSQNPRHKITKRGQNVTFRCDPISEHNRLYWYRQTLGQGPEFLTYFQNEAQLEKSRLLSDRFSAERPKGSFSTLEIQRTEQGDSAMYLCASSLDLVTDTQYFGPGTRLTVL.

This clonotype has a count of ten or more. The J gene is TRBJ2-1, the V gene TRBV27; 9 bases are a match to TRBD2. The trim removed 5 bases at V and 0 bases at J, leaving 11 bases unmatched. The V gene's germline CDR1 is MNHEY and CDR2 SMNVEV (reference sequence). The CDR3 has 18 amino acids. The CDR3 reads CASSPTGGRASSYNEQFF. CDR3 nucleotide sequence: TGTGCCAGCAGTCCCACGGGCGGGAGGGCTAGCTCCTACAATGAGCAGTTCTTC.

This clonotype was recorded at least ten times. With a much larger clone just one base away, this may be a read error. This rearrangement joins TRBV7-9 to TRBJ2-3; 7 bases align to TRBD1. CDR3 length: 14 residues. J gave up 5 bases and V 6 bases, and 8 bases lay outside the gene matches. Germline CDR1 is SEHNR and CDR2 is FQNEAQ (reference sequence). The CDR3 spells CASREGGRIDTQYF. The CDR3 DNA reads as TGTGCCAGCAGGGAAGGGGGCCGCATAGATACGCAGTATTTT.

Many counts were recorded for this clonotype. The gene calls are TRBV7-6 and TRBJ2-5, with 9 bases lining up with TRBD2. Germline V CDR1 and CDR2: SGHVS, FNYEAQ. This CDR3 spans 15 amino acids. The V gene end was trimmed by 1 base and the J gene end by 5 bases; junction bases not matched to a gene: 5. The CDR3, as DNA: TGTGCCAGCAGCTTAGAGCGGGGGGCCGGGGAGACCCAGTACTTC. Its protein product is CASSLERGAGETQYF.

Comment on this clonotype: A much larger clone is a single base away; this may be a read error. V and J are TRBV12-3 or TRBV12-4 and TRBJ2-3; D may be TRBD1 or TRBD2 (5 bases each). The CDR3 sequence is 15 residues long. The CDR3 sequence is CASSFRWDGTDTQCF. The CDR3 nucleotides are TGTGCCAGCAGTTTTAGGTGGGACGGCACAGATACGCAGTGTTTT.

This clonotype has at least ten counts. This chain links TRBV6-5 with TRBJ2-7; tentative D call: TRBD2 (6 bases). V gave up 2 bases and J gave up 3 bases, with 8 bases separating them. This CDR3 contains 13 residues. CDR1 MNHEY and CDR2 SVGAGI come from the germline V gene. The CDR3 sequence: CASSYAGSYEQYF. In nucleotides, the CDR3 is TGTGCCAGCAGTTACGCGGGGAGCTACGAGCAGTACTTC.

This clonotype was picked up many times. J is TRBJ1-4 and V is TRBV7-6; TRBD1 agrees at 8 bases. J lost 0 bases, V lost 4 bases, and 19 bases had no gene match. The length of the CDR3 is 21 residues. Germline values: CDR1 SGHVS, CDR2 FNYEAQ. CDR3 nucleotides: TGTGCCAGCAGCTCCTCCTCCGGGACAGGCTGGGTCGATGCAACTAATGAAAAACTGTTTTTT. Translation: CASSSSSGTGWVDATNEKLFF.

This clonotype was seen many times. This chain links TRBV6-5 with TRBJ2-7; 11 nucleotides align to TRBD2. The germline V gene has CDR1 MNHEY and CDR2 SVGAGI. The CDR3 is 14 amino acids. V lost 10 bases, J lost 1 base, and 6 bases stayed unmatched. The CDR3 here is CATSLAGVSYEQYF. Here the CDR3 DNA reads TGTGCCACATCACTAGCGGGGGTTTCCTACGAGCAGTACTTC.

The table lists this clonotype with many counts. The CDR3 coding sequence is TGTGCCAGCAGGGGGTCGAACACAGATACGCAGTATTTT. This gives the protein CASRGSNTDTQYF. The J gene is TRBJ2-3, the V gene TRBV11-2, with D hard to call. There are 13 residues in the CDR3. Germline assignment: CDR1 SGHAT and CDR2 FQNNGV. V was pared by 6 bases and J by 2 bases, with 9 bases between.

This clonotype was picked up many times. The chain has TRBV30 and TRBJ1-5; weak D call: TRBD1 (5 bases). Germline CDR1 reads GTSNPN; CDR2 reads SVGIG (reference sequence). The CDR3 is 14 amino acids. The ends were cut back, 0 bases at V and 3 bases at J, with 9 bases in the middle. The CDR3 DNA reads TGTGCCTGGAGTGTACAGGAGAACAATCAGCCCCAGCATTTT. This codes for CAWSVQENNQPQHF.

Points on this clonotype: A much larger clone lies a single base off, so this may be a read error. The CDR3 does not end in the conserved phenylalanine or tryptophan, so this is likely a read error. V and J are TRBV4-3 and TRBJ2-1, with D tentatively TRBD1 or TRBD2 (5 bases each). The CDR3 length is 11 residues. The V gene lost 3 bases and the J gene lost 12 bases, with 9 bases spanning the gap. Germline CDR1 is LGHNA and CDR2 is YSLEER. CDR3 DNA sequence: TGCGCCAGCAGCCATCGGGGCTTGCAGTTCTCC. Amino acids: CASSHRGLQFS.

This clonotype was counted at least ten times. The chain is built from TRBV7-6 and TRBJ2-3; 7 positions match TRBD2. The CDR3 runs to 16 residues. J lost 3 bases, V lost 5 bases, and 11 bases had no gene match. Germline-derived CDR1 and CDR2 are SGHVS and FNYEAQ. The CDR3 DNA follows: TGTGCCAGCAGCCTCAGCGGGCGGGGGAGGACAGATACGCAGTATTTT. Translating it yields CASSLSGRGRTDTQYF.

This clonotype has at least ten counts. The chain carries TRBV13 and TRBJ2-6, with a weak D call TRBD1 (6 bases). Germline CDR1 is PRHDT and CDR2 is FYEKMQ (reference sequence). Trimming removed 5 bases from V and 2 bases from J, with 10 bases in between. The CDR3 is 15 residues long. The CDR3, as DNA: TGTGCCAGCAGCATCACAGGGACTGGGGCCAACGTCCTGACTTTC. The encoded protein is CASSITGTGANVLTF.

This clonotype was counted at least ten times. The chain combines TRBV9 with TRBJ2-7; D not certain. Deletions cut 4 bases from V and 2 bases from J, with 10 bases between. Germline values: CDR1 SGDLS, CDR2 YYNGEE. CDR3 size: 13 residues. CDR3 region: CASSPEEAYEQYF. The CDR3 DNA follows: TGTGCCAGCAGCCCCGAAGAAGCCTACGAGCAGTACTTC.

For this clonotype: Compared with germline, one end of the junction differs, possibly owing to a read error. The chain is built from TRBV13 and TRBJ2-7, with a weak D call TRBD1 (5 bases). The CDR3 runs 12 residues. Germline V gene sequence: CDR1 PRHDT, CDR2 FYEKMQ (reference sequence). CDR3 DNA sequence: TGCGCCAGCAGCTTAGGGGCATACGAGCGGTACTTC. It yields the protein CASSLGAYERYF.

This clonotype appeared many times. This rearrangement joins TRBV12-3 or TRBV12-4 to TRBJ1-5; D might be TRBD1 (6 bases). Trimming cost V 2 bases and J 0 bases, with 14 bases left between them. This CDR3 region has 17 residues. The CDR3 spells CASSLFMDSHSNQPQHF. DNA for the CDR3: TGTGCCAGCAGTTTATTTATGGACAGCCATAGCAATCAGCCCCAGCATTTT.

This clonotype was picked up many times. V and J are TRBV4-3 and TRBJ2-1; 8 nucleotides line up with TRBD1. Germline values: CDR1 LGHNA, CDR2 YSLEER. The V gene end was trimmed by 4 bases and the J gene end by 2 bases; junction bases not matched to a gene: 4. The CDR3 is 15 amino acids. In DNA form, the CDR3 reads TGCGCCAGCAGCCCAGGGGGCGATACCTACAATGAGCAGTTCTTC. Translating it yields CASSPGGDTYNEQFF.